A single sample gave rise to the 10 T cell receptor beta chains below, sequenced in a study of post-analysis software for immune sequencing data. Their cognate antigens are unknown. cDNA libraries of TCR beta carried unique molecular identifiers. TCRdb re-analysed the PCR reads in MiXCR, keeping a single row per CDR3 protein. Seen here are about 540,000 distinct CDR3 sequences, less than 40% observed once, and the top ten hold approximately 5.4%. Study conclusions and caveats: Patients used about 5 TRBV segments, including TRBV5-6, TRBV5-1 and TRBV20-1, more often than controls.

The sample taken for sequencing was blood. The receptor source for this set is a girl aged 2-17 years with multiple sclerosis.

V and J are TRBV5-1 and TRBJ1-1; possibly TRBD1 for D (5 bases). The CDR3 has 17 amino acids. Trimming pared 0 bases from V and 3 bases from J, leaving 18 bases between. CDR1 is SGHRS, CDR2 YFSETQ, per germline. CDR3 region: CASSLAGAGIVYTEAFF. The DNA for the CDR3 is TGCGCCAGCAGCTTGGCCGGGGCAGGGATCGTGTACACTGAAGCTTTCTTT.

The chain employs TRBV6-1 and TRBJ2-7; TRBD1 is a possible D gene (6 bases). CDR1 and CDR2 (germline): MNHNS, SASEGT. CDR3 length: 16 amino acids. V was clipped by 0 bases and J by 0 bases, with 12 bases between them. This CDR3 reads CASSEAWGLGSYEQYF. CDR3 in DNA: TGTGCCAGCAGTGAAGCTTGGGGGCTCGGCTCCTACGAGCAGTACTTC.

The chain combines TRBV20-1 with TRBJ2-5, with a tentative D call TRBD2 (5 bases). The germline V gene has CDR1 DFQATT and CDR2 SNEGSKA (reference sequence). Trimming took 0 bases from V and 3 from J, leaving 14 bases between them. The CDR3 has 15 amino acids. This CDR3 is CSARDPRRMEETQYF. CDR3 nucleotides: TGCAGTGCTAGAGATCCGCGGAGGATGGAAGAGACCCAGTACTTC.

This chain uses TRBV20-1 with TRBJ1-5; the D gene is possibly TRBD1 (5 bases). The CDR3 has 14 residues. Germline CDR1 reads DFQATT; CDR2 reads SNEGSKA (reference sequence). V lost 3 bases and J lost 0, with 9 bases in between. The CDR3 is CSARWDGSNQPQHF. CDR3 nucleotides: TGCAGTGCTAGGTGGGACGGTAGCAATCAGCCCCAGCATTTT.

The sample holds a few counts of this clonotype. The genes are TRBV20-1 and TRBJ2-5; D remains ambiguous. Trimming took 5 bases from V and 0 from J, leaving 7 bases between them. The germline V gene has CDR1 DFQATT and CDR2 SNEGSKA (reference sequence). CDR3 length equals 12 residues. CDR3 residues: CSAADYQETQYF. The DNA for the CDR3 is TGCAGTGCTGCCGACTACCAAGAGACCCAGTACTTC.

This clonotype was seen only a few times. The chain employs TRBV6-5 and TRBJ2-5, with TRBD2 matching over 7 bases. The J segment lost 2 bases and the V segment lost 4 bases, leaving 13 bases of the junction unmatched. CDR3 length: 17 amino acids. The germline V gene has CDR1 MNHEY and CDR2 SVGAGI. CDR3: CASSLERGAGNQETQYF. Written as DNA, the CDR3 is TGTGCCAGCAGTTTGGAGAGGGGAGCGGGGAATCAAGAGACCCAGTACTTC.

The J gene is TRBJ2-5, the V gene TRBV2; TRBD1 aligns across 7 bases. This CDR3 is 14 amino acids long. With V trimmed by 8 bases and J by 5 bases, 11 bases remained unmatched. CDR1 is SNHLY, CDR2 FYNNEI, per germline. The DNA of the CDR3 is TGTGCCAGCGCCACAGGGGCCCCGGGCGAGACCCAGTACTTC. This translates into CASATGAPGETQYF.

This clonotype was observed a handful of times. V gene TRBV20-1 combines with J gene TRBJ1-5; perhaps TRBD1 as D (5 bases). Germline V gene sequence: CDR1 DFQATT, CDR2 SNEGSKA (reference sequence). Trimming took 3 bases from V and 5 from J, leaving 14 bases between them. The CDR3 consists of 14 residues. This CDR3 is CSARPGGVYQPQHF. In DNA, the CDR3 is TGCAGTGCTAGGCCGGGGGGTGTCTATCAGCCCCAGCATTTT.

V and J are TRBV12-3 or TRBV12-4 and TRBJ2-7; possibly TRBD2 for D (6 bases). This CDR3 spans 14 amino acids. Trimming stripped 4 bases from V and 2 bases from J, with 12 bases between. The CDR3 nucleotides read TGTGCCAGCAGTTACTCGACTAGGGCCTACGAGCAGTACTTC. It is translated as CASSYSTRAYEQYF.

This clonotype has a handful of counts. This rearrangement joins TRBV5-5 to TRBJ1-4; the D gene is possibly TRBD1 (5 bases). Trimming stripped 5 bases from V and 5 bases from J, with 16 bases between. CDR3 length: 15 residues. Germline assignment: CDR1 SGHKS and CDR2 YYEKEE (reference sequence). CDR3 residues: CASRWAGRSNEKLFF. CDR3 sequence (DNA): TGTGCCAGCAGGTGGGCAGGGAGGAGCAATGAAAAACTGTTTTTT.